Listed below are T cell receptor beta chains from one sample, sequenced in a study of a mutant IDH1 vaccine in newly diagnosed glioma. The antigens these receptors bind are not known. Measured with immunoSEQ multiplex PCR; TCRdb has only the in-frame clones, and not every one. The sample shows about 55,000 clones, about 80% of them seen only once. Sequenced here: PBMCs, sampled from a glioma patient whose treatment included an IDH1 peptide vaccine. These receptors were obtained from a man aged 35 to 55 with glioma. The CDR3 runs from the conserved cysteine through the conserved F or W. A D gene is named only where the DNA matches it firmly. Only part of the rows carry a size: once, few, many, or a class if the clone is expanded.

j_call	d_call	v_call	clone_size	cdr3_nt	cdr3_aa
TRBJ2-7	NA	TRBV27	NA	TGTGCCAGCAGCCCGACAAACGCACTGTCCTACGAGCAGTACTTC	CASSPTNALSYEQYF
TRBJ2-7	NA	TRBV7-9	NA	TGTGCCAGCAGCGGTTCGGGCGTTAACTCCTACGAGCAGTACTTC	CASSGSGVNSYEQYF
TRBJ2-2	NA	TRBV11-2	NA	TGTGCCAGCACCCTGCTGGGGACCGGGGAGCTGTTTTTT	CASTLLGTGELFF
TRBJ1-4	NA	TRBV5-1	NA	TGCGCCAGCAGCTTAGGGTCCAGGGCGACTAATGAAAAACTGTTTTTT	CASSLGSRATNEKLFF
TRBJ1-1	NA	TRBV2	NA	TGTGCCAGCAGTGGAGACAGGCCTCGGGGCTCTGAAGCTTTCTTT	CASSGDRPRGSEAFF
TRBJ1-2	TRBD1	TRBV6-1	once	TGTGCCAGCAGTGAAAACAGGGGGCACGGCTACACCTTC	CASSENRGHGYTF
TRBJ1-5	NA	TRBV9	NA	TGTGCCAGCAGTGCCGACAGCAATCAGCCCCAGCATTTT	CASSADSNQPQHF
TRBJ1-2	NA	TRBV7-2	NA	TGTGCCAGCAGCCCCCGCCAAGTTTATGGCTACACCTTC	CASSPRQVYGYTF
TRBJ2-7	TRBD2	TRBV7-2	NA	TGTGCCAGCAGCGCCATACCCGGGACTCCCGGGGGGTACGAGCAGTACTTC	CASSAIPGTPGGYEQYF
TRBJ2-2	TRBD1	TRBV18	NA	TGTGCCAGCTCATCTCGAGGACAGGTCGCCGGGGAGCTGTTTTTT	CASSSRGQVAGELFF
TRBJ1-1	NA	TRBV7-6	NA	TGTGCCAGCAGCTTAGTGGGTAACGCAAACACTGAAGCTTTCTTT	CASSLVGNANTEAFF
TRBJ1-4	NA	TRBV9	once	TGTGCCAGCAGCGTGGCGGGGGGGAATAGGGAAAAACTGTTTTTT	CASSVAGGNREKLFF
TRBJ1-6	NA	TRBV28	NA	TGTGCCAGCAGTGAGGACGAGGGACGGGGGAATTCACCCCTCCACTTT	CASSEDEGRGNSPLHF
TRBJ2-1	NA	TRBV7-8	NA	TGTGCCAGCAGCTTAGCGGGGGGGCCCTACAATGAGCAGTTCTTC	CASSLAGGPYNEQFF
TRBJ1-1	NA	TRBV7-6	NA	TGTGCCAGCAGCTTAGCGCGAGGCAGACAAAACACTGAAGCTTTCTTT	CASSLARGRQNTEAFF
TRBJ2-3	NA	TRBV5-5	NA	TGTGCCAGCAGCTTTTTTGTCTCCGATGGGGATACGCAGTATTTT	CASSFFVSDGDTQYF
TRBJ2-7	TRBD1	TRBV10-2	NA	TGCGCCAGCAGTGTAGGGACAGGGCCCTACGAGCAGTACTTC	CASSVGTGPYEQYF
TRBJ1-1	TRBD1	TRBV6-5	NA	TGTGCCAGCAGTAAGGACAGGGGCGGGAACACTGAAGCTTTCTTT	CASSKDRGGNTEAFF
TRBJ2-7	TRBD1	TRBV28	few	TGTGCCAGCAGTCCCGCTGGGGACAGGGGCTACGAGCAGTACTTC	CASSPAGDRGYEQYF
TRBJ2-7	TRBD1	TRBV7-8	NA	TGTGCCAGCAGCTTAGCGGTAGGGACAGGGGGCTACGAGCAGTACTTC	CASSLAVGTGGYEQYF
TRBJ1-2	NA	TRBV19	NA	TGTGCCAGTAGTATCCTCGACAGGCATGGCTACACCTTC	CASSILDRHGYTF
TRBJ2-6	NA	TRBV4-1	NA	TGCGCCAGCAGCCAAGAAACAGGGTCTGGGGCCAACGTCCTGACTTTC	CASSQETGSGANVLTF
TRBJ2-1	NA	TRBV14	NA	TGTGCCAGCAGCTACTCCCACACGGATTGGAATGAGCAGTTCTTC	CASSYSHTDWNEQFF
TRBJ2-2	NA	TRBV7-9	NA	TGTGCCAGCAGGGTGGACGCCGGTGGCGGGGAGCTGTTTTTT	CASRVDAGGGELFF
TRBJ2-2	NA	TRBV4-1	few	TGCGCCAGCAGCCAAGATTCTGGGACGGCGAACACCGGGGAGCTGTTTTTT	CASSQDSGTANTGELFF
TRBJ2-1	NA	TRBV5-1	NA	TGCGCCAGCAGGACCCTGGCTAGCGATGAGCAGTTCTTC	CASRTLASDEQFF
TRBJ2-7	TRBD1	TRBV15	NA	TGTGCCACCAGCAGAGACGACAGGGACCCTCCGGAGCAGTACTTC	CATSRDDRDPPEQYF
TRBJ2-5	NA	TRBV5-5	NA	TGTGCCAGCAGCCGACAGAACCAAGAGACCCAGTACTTC	CASSRQNQETQYF
TRBJ1-1	NA	TRBV7-6	once	TGTGCCAGCAGCTTAAGGGCCAGGGGGAACACTGAAGCTTTCTTT	CASSLRARGNTEAFF
TRBJ1-5	NA	TRBV5-6	NA	TGTGCCAGCAGCTTTCAGGGACGCAATCAGCCCCAGCATTTT	CASSFQGRNQPQHF
TRBJ1-2	NA	TRBV10-1	NA	TGCGCCAGCAGCCGGGACGGAGGGGGCTACACCTTC	CASSRDGGGYTF
TRBJ2-2	TRBD1	TRBV19	NA	TGTGCCAGTAGTCGACAGGGGTTTGTGGGAACCGGGGAGCTGTTTTTT	CASSRQGFVGTGELFF
TRBJ1-5	NA	TRBV4-1	once	TGCGCCAGCAGCCAAGTCCGGACGGCTAGCAATCAGCCCCAGCATTTT	CASSQVRTASNQPQHF
TRBJ2-7	TRBD1	TRBV19	NA	TGTGCCAGTAGGGCCCCTCCGGGACAGGGGGCATCCGAGCAGTACTTC	CASRAPPGQGASEQYF
TRBJ2-7	NA	TRBV6-5	NA	TGTGCCAGCAGTTACTCGAGGGGGGGGGCTTACGAGCAGTACTTC	CASSYSRGGAYEQYF
TRBJ2-7	TRBD1	TRBV27	NA	TGTGCCAGCAGCCTCCCCCCCGGGACAGGGAAAGAGCAGTACTTC	CASSLPPGTGKEQYF
TRBJ1-1	NA	TRBV2	medium-sized	TGTGCCAGCAGTGAAGGCTGGGGTGGGGTTACTGAAGCTTTCTTT	CASSEGWGGVTEAFF
TRBJ2-7	NA	TRBV5-1	NA	TGCGCCAGCAGCCCGGGATGGGCCTACGAGCAGTACTTC	CASSPGWAYEQYF
TRBJ2-5	NA	TRBV5-6	NA	TGTGCCAGCAGCTTTATCGGAGAAGAGACCCAGTACTTC	CASSFIGEETQYF
TRBJ2-5	TRBD2	TRBV7-9	NA	TGTGCCAGCAGCCCAAGGTTAGCGGGGCCCCAAGAGACCCAGTACTTC	CASSPRLAGPQETQYF
TRBJ2-3	NA	TRBV4-1	few	TGCGCCAGCAGCCAACCTGGGAGACAGGTATCAGATACGCAGTATTTT	CASSQPGRQVSDTQYF
TRBJ1-1	NA	TRBV5-8	NA	TGTGCCAGCAGCCCCTCGACAGCGAACACTGAAGCTTTCTTT	CASSPSTANTEAFF
TRBJ1-2	NA	TRBV5-6	NA	TGTGCCAGCAGCCCAGGGGTTTCTAACTATGGCTACACCTTC	CASSPGVSNYGYTF
TRBJ2-7	NA	TRBV5-6	NA	TGTGCCAGCAGCTTGGTTGTAAACTACGAGCAGTACTTC	CASSLVVNYEQYF
TRBJ1-6	NA	TRBV4-1	few	TGCGCCAGCAGCCAAGGGGCAGGGAGCTCCTATAATTCACCCCTCCACTTT	CASSQGAGSSYNSPLHF
TRBJ2-7	NA	TRBV2	once	TGTGCCAGCAGTGAGCTCGTGGACTACGAGCAGTACTTC	CASSELVDYEQYF
TRBJ1-6	NA	TRBV30	NA	TGTGCCTGGATTGGTCAGGGTGGTTCACCCCTCCACTTT	CAWIGQGGSPLHF
TRBJ2-7	NA	TRBV6-1	NA	TGTGCCAGCAGTGAATCTTATCAACTGGGGTACGAGCAGTACTTC	CASSESYQLGYEQYF
TRBJ1-2	NA	TRBV27	NA	TGTGCCAGCAGTCCCTCGCGCCGAGGCAGGGATTCGAACTATGGCTACACCTTC	CASSPSRRGRDSNYGYTF
TRBJ2-5	TRBD1	TRBV5-1	NA	TGCGCCAGCCGGGGGCAGGGGGCAGAGACCCAGTACTTC	CASRGQGAETQYF
TRBJ2-1	NA	TRBV30	NA	TGTGCCTGGAGTGTGGTCAGGGCGGGTTTTCAGTTCTTC	CAWSVVRAGFQFF
TRBJ1-2	NA	TRBV2	NA	TGTGCCAGCAGTGAACAGGGAGGATCGTGGATTGGCTACACCTTC	CASSEQGGSWIGYTF
TRBJ2-7	TRBD2	TRBV6-4	NA	TGTGCCAGCAGTGCTCTAGCGGGGGGCTCCTACGAGCAGTACTTC	CASSALAGGSYEQYF
TRBJ1-5	TRBD1	TRBV19	NA	TGTGCCAGTAGCGGACAGGGTGATCAGCCCCAGCATTTT	CASSGQGDQPQHF
TRBJ1-5	NA	TRBV7-9	few	TGTGCCAGCAGCTTCATCGGCCCAGACCAGCCCCAGCATTTT	CASSFIGPDQPQHF
TRBJ1-5	NA	TRBV6-5	NA	TGTGCCAGCAGTCAGGGGTTTGACAATCAGCCCCAGCATTTT	CASSQGFDNQPQHF
TRBJ2-2	NA	TRBV9	NA	TGTGCCAGCAGCGTCCTCCTAGCTTCGGGCACCGGGGAGCTGTTTTTT	CASSVLLASGTGELFF